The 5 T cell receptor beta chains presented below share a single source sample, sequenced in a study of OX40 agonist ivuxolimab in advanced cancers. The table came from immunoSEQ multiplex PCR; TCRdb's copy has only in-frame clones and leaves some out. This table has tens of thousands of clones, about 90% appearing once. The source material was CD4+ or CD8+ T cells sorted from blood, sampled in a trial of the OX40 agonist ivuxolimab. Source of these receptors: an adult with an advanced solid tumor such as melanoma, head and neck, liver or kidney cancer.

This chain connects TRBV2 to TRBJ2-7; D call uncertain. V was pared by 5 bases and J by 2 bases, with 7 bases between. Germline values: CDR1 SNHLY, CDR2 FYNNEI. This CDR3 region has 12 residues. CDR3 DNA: TGTGCCAGCAGTCCTTCCCCCTACGAGCAGTACTTC. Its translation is CASSPSPYEQYF.

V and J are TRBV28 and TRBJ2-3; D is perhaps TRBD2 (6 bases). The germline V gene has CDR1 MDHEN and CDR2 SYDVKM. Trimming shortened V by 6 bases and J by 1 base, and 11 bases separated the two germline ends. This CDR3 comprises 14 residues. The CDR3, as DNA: TGTGCCAGCAGGACGGGACTCCGCACAGATACGCAGTATTTT. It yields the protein CASRTGLRTDTQYF. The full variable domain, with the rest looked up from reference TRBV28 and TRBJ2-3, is DVKVTQSSRYLVKRTGEKVFLECVQDMDHENMFWYRQDPGLGLRLIYFSYDVKMKEKGDIPEGYSVSREKKERFSLILESASTNQTSMYLCASRTGLRTDTQYFGPGTRLTVL.

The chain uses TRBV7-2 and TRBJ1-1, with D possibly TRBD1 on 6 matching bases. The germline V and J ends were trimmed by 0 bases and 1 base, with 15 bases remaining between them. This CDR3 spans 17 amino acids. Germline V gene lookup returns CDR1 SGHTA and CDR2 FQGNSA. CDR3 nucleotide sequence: TGTGCCAGCAGCTTAGCGTACGGGGGCCGGAAGAACACTGAAGCTTTCTTT. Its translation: CASSLAYGGRKNTEAFF.

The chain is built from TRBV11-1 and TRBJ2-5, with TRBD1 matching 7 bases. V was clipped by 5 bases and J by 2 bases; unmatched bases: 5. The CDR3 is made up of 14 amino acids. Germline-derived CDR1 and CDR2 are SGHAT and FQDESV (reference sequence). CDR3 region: CASSQTGDQETQYF. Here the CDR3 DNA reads TGTGCCAGCAGCCAAACAGGGGATCAAGAGACCCAGTACTTC. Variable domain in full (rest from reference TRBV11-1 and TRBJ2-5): EAEVAQSPRYKITEKSQAVAFWCDPISGHATLYWYRQILGQGPELLVQFQDESVVDDSQLPKDRFSAERLKGVDSTLKIQPAELGDSAMYLCASSQTGDQETQYFGPGTRLLVL.

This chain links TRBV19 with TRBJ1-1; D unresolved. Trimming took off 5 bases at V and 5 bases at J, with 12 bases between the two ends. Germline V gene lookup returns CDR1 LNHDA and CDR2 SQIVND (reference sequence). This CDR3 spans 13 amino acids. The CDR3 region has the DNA TGTGCCAGTAGTCCTGCCGGGCAGACTGAAGCTTTCTTT. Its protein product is CASSPAGQTEAFF.